Listed below are T cell receptor beta chains from one sample, sequenced in a study of OX40 agonist ivuxolimab in advanced cancers. Repertoires were generated with immunoSEQ multiplex PCR, while TCRdb's copy carries only in-frame clones and drops some. The repertoire has 90,000 or so clones, approximately 92% of them found once; the top ten carry under 0.4%. The material was CD4+ or CD8+ T cells sorted from blood, obtained in a trial of the OX40 agonist ivuxolimab. The receptors here all came from an adult with an advanced solid tumor such as melanoma, head and neck, liver or kidney cancer. CDR3s leave out the opening cysteine and the closing phenylalanine or tryptophan. Each record gives: CDR3 protein, V gene, CDR3 length, J gene.

CDR3aa: ASSIDQGELF; v_gene: TRBV19; len: 10; j_gene: TRBJ2-2
CDR3aa: ASSPPGSRGDTQY; v_gene: TRBV18; len: 13; j_gene: TRBJ2-3
CDR3aa: ASSLVRGSYEQY; v_gene: TRBV7-2; len: 12; j_gene: TRBJ2-7
CDR3aa: ASSLADRGIPNQPQH; v_gene: TRBV7-8; len: 15; j_gene: TRBJ1-5
CDR3aa: ATTLAIPYNEQF; v_gene: TRBV5-4; len: 12; j_gene: TRBJ2-1
CDR3aa: ASSFDRVNSPLH; v_gene: TRBV5-6; len: 12; j_gene: TRBJ1-6
CDR3aa: ASSLVGTGGHGYT; v_gene: TRBV5-1; len: 13; j_gene: TRBJ1-2
CDR3aa: ASSPVEGSGNTIY; v_gene: TRBV7-2; len: 13; j_gene: TRBJ1-3
CDR3aa: ASSPSGGGEQF; v_gene: TRBV7-3; len: 11; j_gene: TRBJ2-1
CDR3aa: ASSPVPLIAGVYEQY; v_gene: TRBV4-1; len: 15; j_gene: TRBJ2-7
CDR3aa: ASSQDRGQGRTVETQY; v_gene: TRBV4-2; len: 16; j_gene: TRBJ2-5
CDR3aa: ASSLNQGIGNYGYT; v_gene: TRBV7-2; len: 14; j_gene: TRBJ1-2
CDR3aa: ATSPGKGYEQY; v_gene: TRBV15; len: 11; j_gene: TRBJ2-7
CDR3aa: ASSVDSTNTEAF; v_gene: TRBV9; len: 12; j_gene: TRBJ1-1
CDR3aa: ASSVETGGTSGAYEQY; v_gene: TRBV5-1; len: 16; j_gene: TRBJ2-7
CDR3aa: ASSLAGEAEPQH; v_gene: TRBV7-9; len: 12; j_gene: TRBJ1-5
CDR3aa: ASSVDREMETQY; v_gene: TRBV9; len: 12; j_gene: TRBJ2-5
CDR3aa: ASSRYNEQF; v_gene: TRBV14; len: 9; j_gene: TRBJ2-1
CDR3aa: ASSPAAGTDNTGELF; v_gene: TRBV28; len: 15; j_gene: TRBJ2-2
CDR3aa: ASSSDGGDTEAF; v_gene: TRBV5-1; len: 12; j_gene: TRBJ1-1
CDR3aa: AWRPRTGTEIYEQY; v_gene: TRBV30; len: 14; j_gene: TRBJ2-7
CDR3aa: ASSGSTGYSNEQY; v_gene: TRBV19; len: 13; j_gene: TRBJ2-7
CDR3aa: ASSPNPGQGVGYT; v_gene: TRBV14; len: 13; j_gene: TRBJ1-2
CDR3aa: ASTGWRDRVGL; v_gene: TRBV2; len: 11; j_gene: TRBJ2-1
CDR3aa: ASRSGKETQY; v_gene: TRBV27; len: 10; j_gene: TRBJ2-5
CDR3aa: ASRVGPPRTDTQY; v_gene: TRBV5-1; len: 13; j_gene: TRBJ2-3
CDR3aa: ASSLSPGTNTEAF; v_gene: TRBV7-3; len: 13; j_gene: TRBJ1-1
CDR3aa: ASSPPMMEKGTQY; v_gene: TRBV18; len: 13; j_gene: TRBJ2-5
CDR3aa: ASSFIAGVYNEQF; v_gene: TRBV7-9; len: 13; j_gene: TRBJ2-1
CDR3aa: ASSLSGLTYEQY; v_gene: TRBV5-1; len: 12; j_gene: TRBJ2-7
CDR3aa: ASSKIQASTEAF; v_gene: TRBV27; len: 12; j_gene: TRBJ1-1
CDR3aa: ASSSPGQVNNEQF; v_gene: TRBV19; len: 13; j_gene: TRBJ2-1
CDR3aa: ASSQDMRTDTQY; v_gene: TRBV4-3; len: 12; j_gene: TRBJ2-3
CDR3aa: ASSYSSERYGYT; v_gene: TRBV6-6; len: 12; j_gene: TRBJ1-2
CDR3aa: ASSVLSGRTDGELF; v_gene: TRBV9; len: 14; j_gene: TRBJ2-2
CDR3aa: ASSLGGTASNQPQH; v_gene: TRBV5-6; len: 14; j_gene: TRBJ1-5
CDR3aa: ASSLVASGSYNEQF; v_gene: TRBV5-1; len: 14; j_gene: TRBJ2-1
CDR3aa: AGAVRLGGYT; v_gene: TRBV7-2; len: 10; j_gene: TRBJ1-2
CDR3aa: ASRRTGGASGYT; v_gene: TRBV2; len: 12; j_gene: TRBJ1-2
CDR3aa: ASSLSRVNTEAF; v_gene: TRBV7-3; len: 12; j_gene: TRBJ1-1
CDR3aa: ASSPAGGLEAF; v_gene: TRBV9; len: 11; j_gene: TRBJ1-1
CDR3aa: ATAITNNLVRADNQPQH; v_gene: TRBV10-3; len: 17; j_gene: TRBJ1-5
CDR3aa: ASSFLGKGQTQY; v_gene: TRBV27; len: 12; j_gene: TRBJ2-5
CDR3aa: ASSPGTYSYEQY; v_gene: TRBV6-1; len: 12; j_gene: TRBJ2-7
CDR3aa: SVLDRNNSPLH; v_gene: TRBV29-1; len: 11; j_gene: TRBJ1-6
CDR3aa: ASSLEGDTQPQH; v_gene: TRBV5-1; len: 12; j_gene: TRBJ1-5
CDR3aa: ASSIVGGVTEAF; v_gene: TRBV19; len: 12; j_gene: TRBJ1-1
CDR3aa: ASSPGVTGSNEKLF; v_gene: TRBV19; len: 14; j_gene: TRBJ1-4
CDR3aa: ASSFGRVTDTQY; v_gene: TRBV7-2; len: 12; j_gene: TRBJ2-3
CDR3aa: ASSRGAFNQPQH; v_gene: TRBV7-9; len: 12; j_gene: TRBJ1-5
CDR3aa: ASSQLGFGDEQY; v_gene: TRBV11-2; len: 12; j_gene: TRBJ2-7
CDR3aa: ASSQVSQAYNEQF; v_gene: TRBV4-2; len: 13; j_gene: TRBJ2-1
CDR3aa: ASSEAPGGARGQPQH; v_gene: TRBV6-1; len: 15; j_gene: TRBJ1-5
CDR3aa: ASSIASSGELF; v_gene: TRBV19; len: 11; j_gene: TRBJ2-2
CDR3aa: ASRYREWRYEQY; v_gene: TRBV11-2; len: 12; j_gene: TRBJ2-7
CDR3aa: ASSDISSGNTIY; v_gene: TRBV19; len: 12; j_gene: TRBJ1-3
CDR3aa: ASSLGDRGDYGYT; v_gene: TRBV28; len: 13; j_gene: TRBJ1-2